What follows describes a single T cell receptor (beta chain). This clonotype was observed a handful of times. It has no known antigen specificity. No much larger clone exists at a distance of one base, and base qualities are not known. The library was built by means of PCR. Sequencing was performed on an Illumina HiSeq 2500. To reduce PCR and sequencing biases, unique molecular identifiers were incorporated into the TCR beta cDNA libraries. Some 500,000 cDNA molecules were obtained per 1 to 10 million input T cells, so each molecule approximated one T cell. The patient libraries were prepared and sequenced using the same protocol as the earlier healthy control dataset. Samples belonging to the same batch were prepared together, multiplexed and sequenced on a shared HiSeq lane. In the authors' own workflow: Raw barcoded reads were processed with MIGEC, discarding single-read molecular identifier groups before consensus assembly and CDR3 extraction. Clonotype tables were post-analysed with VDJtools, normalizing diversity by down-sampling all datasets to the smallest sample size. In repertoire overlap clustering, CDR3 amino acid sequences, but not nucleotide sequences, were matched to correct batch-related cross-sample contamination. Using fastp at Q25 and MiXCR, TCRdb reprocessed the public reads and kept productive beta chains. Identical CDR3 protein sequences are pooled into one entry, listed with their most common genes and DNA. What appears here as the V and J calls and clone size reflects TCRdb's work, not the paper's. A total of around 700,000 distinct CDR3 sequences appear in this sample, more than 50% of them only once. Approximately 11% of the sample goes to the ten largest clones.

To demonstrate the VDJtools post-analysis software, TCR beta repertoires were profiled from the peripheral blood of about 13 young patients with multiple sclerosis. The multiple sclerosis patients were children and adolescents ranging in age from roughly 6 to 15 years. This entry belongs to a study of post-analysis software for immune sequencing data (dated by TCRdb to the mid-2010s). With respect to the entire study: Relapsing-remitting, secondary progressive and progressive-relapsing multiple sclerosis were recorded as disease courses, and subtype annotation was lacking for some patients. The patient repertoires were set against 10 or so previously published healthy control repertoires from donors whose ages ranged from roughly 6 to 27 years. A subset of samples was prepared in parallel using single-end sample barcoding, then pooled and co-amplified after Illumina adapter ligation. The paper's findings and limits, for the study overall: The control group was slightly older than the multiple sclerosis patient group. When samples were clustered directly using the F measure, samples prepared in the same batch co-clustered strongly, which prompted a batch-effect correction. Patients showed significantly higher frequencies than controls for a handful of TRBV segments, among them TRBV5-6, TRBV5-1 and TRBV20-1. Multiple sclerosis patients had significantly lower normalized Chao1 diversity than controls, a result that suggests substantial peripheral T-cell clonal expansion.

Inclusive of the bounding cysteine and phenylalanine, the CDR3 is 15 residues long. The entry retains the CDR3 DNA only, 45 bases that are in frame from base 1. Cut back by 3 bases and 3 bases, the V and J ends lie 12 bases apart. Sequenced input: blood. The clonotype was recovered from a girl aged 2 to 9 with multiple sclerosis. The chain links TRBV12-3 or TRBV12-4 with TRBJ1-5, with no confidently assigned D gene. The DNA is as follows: TGTGCCAGCAGTTTGGCCGGCTCCTCCAATCAGCCCCAGCATTTT. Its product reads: CASSLAGSSNQPQHF.